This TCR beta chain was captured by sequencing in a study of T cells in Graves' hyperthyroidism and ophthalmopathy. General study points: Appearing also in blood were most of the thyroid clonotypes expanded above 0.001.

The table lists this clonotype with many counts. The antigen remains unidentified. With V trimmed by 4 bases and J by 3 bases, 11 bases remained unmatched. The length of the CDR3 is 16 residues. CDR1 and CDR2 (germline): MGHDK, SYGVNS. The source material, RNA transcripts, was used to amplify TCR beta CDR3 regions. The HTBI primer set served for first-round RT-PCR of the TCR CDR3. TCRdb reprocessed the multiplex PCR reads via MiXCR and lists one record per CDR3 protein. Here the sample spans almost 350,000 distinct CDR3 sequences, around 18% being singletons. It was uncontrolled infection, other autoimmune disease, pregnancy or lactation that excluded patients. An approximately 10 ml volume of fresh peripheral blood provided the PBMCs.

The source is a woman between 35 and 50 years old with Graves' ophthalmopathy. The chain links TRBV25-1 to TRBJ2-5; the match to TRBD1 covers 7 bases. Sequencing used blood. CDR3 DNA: TGTGCCAGCAGTGGATTCAGGACAGGTGGCAAAGAGACCCAGTACTTC. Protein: CASSGFRTGGKETQYF.